These 16 T cell receptor beta chains share one sample of origin, sequenced in a study of monozygotic twins with inflammatory bowel disease. Reprocessing the 5' RACE reads, TCRdb reports a single entry for every CDR3 protein and omits DNA. This sample contains 350,000 to 400,000 distinct CDR3 sequences. The source material was blood. These receptors originate from a human donor with ulcerative colitis or Crohn's disease, or a healthy co-twin of an affected twin (not recorded which).

The chain joins TRBV20-1 to TRBJ1-1. The CDR3 contains 14 residues. Germline V gene lookup returns CDR1 DFQATT and CDR2 SNEGSKA (reference sequence). Here the CDR3 reads CSARGQLMNTEAFF.

The J gene is TRBJ2-1, the V gene TRBV6-5; TCRdb selects TRBD2, and the lack of DNA leaves this call unchecked. The CDR3 sequence is 17 residues long. Germline-derived CDR1 and CDR2 are MNHEY and SVGAGI. The CDR3: CASSYSKAGWVANEQFF.

The J gene is TRBJ1-6, the V gene TRBV3-1. The CDR3 totals 15 residues. Germline loops: CDR1 LGHDT, CDR2 YNNKEL (reference sequence). The CDR3 reads CASSQDPTDNSPLHF. Together with reference TRBV3-1 and TRBJ1-6, the CDR3 gives the full variable domain: DTAVSQTPKYLVTQMGNDKSIKCEQNLGHDTMYWYKQDSKKFLKIMFSYNNKELIINETVPNRFSPKSPDKAHLNLHINSLELGDSAVYFCASSQDPTDNSPLHFGNGTRLTVT.

CDR3 loop: CASSQDRTSQETQYF. V is TRBV5-4 and J is TRBJ2-5; with no DNA, the TCRdb D assignment of TRBD1 cannot be verified. The V gene's germline CDR1 is SGHNT and CDR2 YYREEE (reference sequence). The length of the CDR3 is 15 residues. The full variable domain, with the rest looked up from reference TRBV5-4 and TRBJ2-5, is ETGVTQSPTHLIKTRGQQVTLRCSSQSGHNTVSWYQQALGQGPQFIFQYYREEENGRGNFPPRFSGLQFPNYSSELNVNALELDDSALYLCASSQDRTSQETQYFGPGTRLLVL.

The rearrangement joins TRBV15 to TRBJ2-1; TCRdb designates TRBD2, a call that cannot be tested without DNA. The CDR3 is 15 residues long. Germline lookup yields CDR1 LNHNV and CDR2 YYDKDF (reference sequence). CDR3 sequence: CATSFIAGGYNEQFF.

V is TRBV28 and J is TRBJ1-5; TCRdb's assignment of TRBD1 cannot be checked, as there is no DNA. This CDR3 spans 15 amino acids. Germline assignment: CDR1 MDHEN and CDR2 SYDVKM. The CDR3: CASSFPRRDNQPQHF.

V and J are TRBV11-2 and TRBJ1-1; the TCRdb D gene call, TRBD1, has no DNA to confirm it. CDR3 size: 12 residues. The germline V gene encodes CDR1 SGHAT and CDR2 FQNNGV. The CDR3 protein is CATGQGRTEAFF.

The rearrangement uses TRBV5-1 and TRBJ1-1; with no DNA, the TCRdb D assignment of TRBD1 cannot be verified. Germline CDR1 and CDR2: SGHRS and YFSETQ. The length of the CDR3 is 14 residues. The CDR3 sequence: CASSLEQGNTEAFF.

The CDR3 loop reads CATSRGPGQRVVEEQFF. The chain links TRBV15 to TRBJ2-1; TCRdb lists TRBD1, though no DNA is available to test this call. This CDR3 comprises 17 residues. Germline V lookup: CDR1 LNHNV, CDR2 YYDKDF (reference sequence).

CDR3: CASSTRGGTYNEQFF. This chain joins TRBV7-2 and TRBJ2-1; without DNA, the TCRdb call of TRBD1 cannot be checked. The CDR3 has 15 residues. Germline assignment: CDR1 SGHTA and CDR2 FQGNSA.

This chain links TRBV7-3 with TRBJ2-5; no DNA is available, so the TRBD2 call from TCRdb remains unchecked. Germline V gene sequence: CDR1 SGHTA, CDR2 FQGTGA. The CDR3 runs to 13 residues. The CDR3 sequence: CASSPANQETQYF.

The chain combines TRBV9 with TRBJ1-1; TCRdb outputs TRBD1, but without DNA this stays unchecked. This CDR3 is 14 amino acids long. Germline lookup yields CDR1 SGDLS and CDR2 YYNGEE. CDR3 region: CASTKTGKETEAFF.

This rearrangement joins TRBV11-2 to TRBJ2-2. This CDR3 comprises 13 residues. Germline V gives CDR1 SGHAT, CDR2 FQNNGV. The CDR3 sequence: CAFRRSNTGELFF.

CDR3 protein: CASSDTKSGGVTDTQYF. V gene TRBV3-1 combines with J gene TRBJ2-3; the D gene TCRdb calls, TRBD2, cannot be checked with no DNA. The germline V gene has CDR1 LGHDT and CDR2 YNNKEL (reference sequence). This CDR3 spans 17 amino acids.

The chain links TRBV29-1 to TRBJ2-1. The CDR3 runs to 12 residues. In germline, CDR1 is SQVTM, CDR2 ANQGSEA. The CDR3 region is CSVGRTGNEQFF.

This chain links TRBV20-1 with TRBJ1-5. The CDR3 covers 13 residues. From germline, CDR1 is DFQATT and CDR2 SNEGSKA (reference sequence). This CDR3 reads CSARRGGNQPQHF.